Sequencing of this T cell receptor (beta chain) was carried out in a study of blood T cell repertoires in COVID-19. Enrollees, roughly 18 to 90 years old, lived in 24 US areas. Participants reported their clinical history, and cohort assignment relied on those reports. Produced via immunoSEQ multiplex PCR; TCRdb's table is partial and in-frame only. The sample lists 200,000 to 250,000 clones, 84% occurring once. Sequenced material: PBMCs or T cells enriched from blood (not recorded which). The TCR was taken from a woman between 35 and 50 years old who had recovered from COVID-19.

CDR3 DNA: TGCGCCAGCAGCTTGAGTAGCCGGAGCACAGATACGCAGTATTTT. Amino acid sequence: CASSLSSRSTDTQYF. The chain carries TRBV5-1 and TRBJ2-3; no clear D gene. The V end lost 1 base, the J end lost 0 bases, and 9 bases lay between the germline ends. In germline, CDR1 is SGHRS, CDR2 YFSETQ. CDR3 length equals 15 residues.